One sample yielded the 19 T cell receptor beta chains listed below, sequenced in a study of blood T cell repertoires in COVID-19. Generated by immunoSEQ multiplex PCR, the TCRdb table keeps only in-frame clones and is missing some. The data contain about 100,000 clones, roughly 80% of them seen just once; the ten biggest clones take up roughly 29%. Material: peripheral blood. These receptor sequences come from a man in his 70s with active or convalescent COVID-19.

This clone is medium-sized (0.01 to 0.1%) within its sample. This sequence joins TRBV13 and TRBJ2-7; TRBD2 agrees at 15 bases. This CDR3 has 17 residues. Germline values: CDR1 PRHDT, CDR2 FYEKMQ (reference sequence). The V and J ends lost 5 bases and 3 bases, in that order; junction bases with no gene match: 8. As DNA, the CDR3 is TGTGCCAGCAGCAGCAGGACTAGCGGGAGGGAGTTCTACGAGCAGTACTTC. This codes for CASSSRTSGREFYEQYF. Full variable domain (rest looked up from reference TRBV13 and TRBJ2-7): AAGVIQSPRHLIKEKRETATLKCYPIPRHDTVYWYQQGPGQDPQFLISFYEKMQSDKGSIPDRFSAQQFSDYHSELNMSSLELGDSALYFCASSSRTSGREFYEQYFGPGTRLTVT.

The chain links TRBV7-8 to TRBJ2-1; 7 bases match TRBD2. Germline lookup yields CDR1 SGHVS and CDR2 FQNEAQ. The CDR3 has 18 amino acids. The junction had 18 bases not matched to a gene; V was cut back by 1 base and J by 9 bases. The CDR3 DNA sequence: TGTGCCAGCAGCTTAGGGGGCGGGGTATATTCCGGCGGGGGTGAGCAGTTCTTC. This sequence encodes CASSLGGGVYSGGGEQFF.

The J gene is TRBJ2-3, the V gene TRBV9; 10 positions agree with TRBD2. The CDR3 totals 15 residues. The germline CDR1 and CDR2 sequences are SGDLS and YYNGEE. Trimming at V came to 6 bases and at J to 0 bases, leaving 4 bases not matched to a gene. CDR3 sequence: CASTTSGASTDTQYF. DNA of the CDR3: TGTGCCAGCACTACTAGCGGGGCCAGCACAGATACGCAGTATTTT.

This clone was picked up one time. The chain employs TRBV24-1 and TRBJ2-1, with 7 positions matching TRBD2. The V and J ends lost 2 bases and 2 bases, in that order; junction bases with no gene match: 5. This CDR3 contains 16 residues. The germline gives CDR1 KGHDR, CDR2 SFDVKD. The CDR3 DNA follows: TGTGCCACCAGTGATTCCCCTAGCGGAGCCTACAATGAGCAGTTCTTC. Translating gives CATSDSPSGAYNEQFF.

The chain is built from TRBV19 and TRBJ2-7; 7 bases agree with TRBD1. V was pared by 8 bases and J by 5 bases, with 9 bases of the junction left unmatched. CDR1 and CDR2 (germline): LNHDA, SQIVND (reference sequence). The CDR3 has 13 amino acids. The CDR3 loop is CASCQRQGHEQYF. As DNA, the CDR3 is TGTGCCAGTTGTCAGAGACAGGGCCACGAGCAGTACTTC.

The chain is built from TRBV24-1 and TRBJ1-5; TRBD1 agrees at 7 bases. The V segment lost 0 bases and the J segment 3 bases; nucleotides outside the gene matches: 4. The CDR3 covers 16 residues. From germline, CDR1 is KGHDR and CDR2 SFDVKD. CDR3 sequence reads: CATSDLKGANNQPQHF. The CDR3 coding sequence is TGTGCCACCAGTGATTTGAAGGGGGCTAACAATCAGCCCCAGCATTTT.

This sequence joins TRBV4-3 and TRBJ1-2; D is possibly TRBD1 (6 bases). Germline-derived CDR1 and CDR2 are LGHNA and YSLEER. The germline V and J ends were trimmed by 0 bases and 4 bases, with 15 bases remaining between them. The CDR3 is 16 amino acids. The CDR3 coding sequence is TGCGCCAGCAGCCAAGAAACCACAGGGATTTCCTATGGCTACACCTTC. It codes for CASSQETTGISYGYTF.

A single count supports this clone. The gene calls are TRBV11-2 and TRBJ2-1; 8 positions agree with TRBD2. The CDR3 is 17 amino acids. J gave up 12 bases and V 0 bases, and 16 bases lay outside the gene matches. CDR1 and CDR2 from the germline V gene are SGHAT and FQNNGV. CDR3 in DNA: TGTGCCAGCAGCTTAGATCTGAACGTGATGGGCGCGGGGGGGCAGTTCTTC. Its translation: CASSLDLNVMGAGGQFF.

The rearrangement joins TRBV14 to TRBJ1-6; 8 bases align to TRBD1. Trimming took 1 base from V and 7 from J; bases not matched to a gene: 3. This CDR3 is 15 amino acids long. CDR1 is SGHDN, CDR2 FVKESK, per germline. CDR3 loop: CASSQGNRGNSPLHF. The CDR3 DNA sequence: TGTGCCAGCAGCCAAGGGAACAGGGGGAATTCACCCCTCCACTTT.

The V call is TRBV9, the J call TRBJ2-2; 9 positions agree with TRBD2. Germline V gene lookup returns CDR1 SGDLS and CDR2 YYNGEE. Trimming took 5 bases from V and 3 from J; bases not matched to a gene: 11. This CDR3 has 17 amino acids. The CDR3 coding sequence is TGTGCCAGCAGTAAGGGCAAGAGCGGGGGGTACACCGGGGAGCTGTTTTTT. Protein sequence: CASSKGKSGGYTGELFF.

The rearrangement uses TRBV11-3 and TRBJ2-1, with 10 bases identical to TRBD1. V lost 5 bases to trimming and J lost 2 bases; unmatched junction nucleotides: 3. CDR3 length: 15 amino acids. The germline V gene has CDR1 SGHNT and CDR2 YENEEA. The CDR3 nucleotides are TGTGCCAGCAGCACGGGGACAGGGGCCTACAATGAGCAGTTCTTC. It encodes CASSTGTGAYNEQFF. The full variable domain, with the rest looked up from reference TRBV11-3 and TRBJ2-1, is EAGVVQSPRYKIIEKKQPVAFWCNPISGHNTLYWYLQNLGQGPELLIRYENEEAVDDSQLPKDRFSAERLKGVDSTLKIQPAELGDSAVYLCASSTGTGAYNEQFFGPGTRLTVL.

This clone was counted at least ten times. The rearrangement uses TRBV2 and TRBJ1-5; 8 bases map to TRBD1. The CDR3 covers 15 residues. Germline V gene sequence: CDR1 SNHLY, CDR2 FYNNEI. V gave up 1 base and J gave up 7 bases; unmatched junction bases: 6. The CDR3 DNA reads TGTGCCAGCAGTGAAGGGACAGGGATCATACAGCCCCAGCATTTT. It translates to CASSEGTGIIQPQHF.

The rearrangement joins TRBV24-1 to TRBJ2-2; a weak D match, TRBD1 (6 bases). Germline CDR1 KGHDR, CDR2 SFDVKD. The ends were cut back, 4 bases at V and 5 bases at J, with 16 bases in the middle. The CDR3 totals 16 residues. CDR3 amino acids: CATSDLQGPRTGELFF. The CDR3 region has the DNA TGTGCCACCAGTGACCTACAGGGCCCAAGGACCGGGGAGCTGTTTTTT.

This chain joins TRBV3-1 (or the pseudogene TRBV3-2) and TRBJ1-6, with D tentatively TRBD1 (5 bases). The CDR3 consists of 16 residues. CDR1 and CDR2 from the germline V gene are LGHDT and YNNKEL (reference sequence). With 3 bases removed from V and 8 bases from J, the gap between germline ends came to 17 bases. The CDR3 loop reads CASSQVLRTRDSPLHF. CDR3 bases: TGTGCCAGCAGCCAGGTTCTACGGACAAGGGATTCACCCCTCCACTTT.

The chain uses TRBV11-1 and TRBJ2-7; D may be TRBD2 (5 bases). The CDR3 is 13 residues long. The ends were cut back, 5 bases at V and 4 bases at J, with 12 bases in the middle. CDR1 SGHAT and CDR2 FQDESV come from the germline V gene (reference sequence). CDR3 coding DNA: TGTGCCAGCAGCCCTGGTCGGGGTTACGAGCAGTACTTC. Translated, it gives CASSPGRGYEQYF. Filled out from reference TRBV11-1 and TRBJ2-7, the complete variable domain reads EAEVAQSPRYKITEKSQAVAFWCDPISGHATLYWYRQILGQGPELLVQFQDESVVDDSQLPKDRFSAERLKGVDSTLKIQPAELGDSAMYLCASSPGRGYEQYFGPGTRLTVT.

This clone was seen a few times. The chain uses TRBV3-1 (or the pseudogene TRBV3-2) and TRBJ2-7; TRBD1 matches at 8 bases. The CDR3 is 14 residues long. Germline V CDR1 and CDR2: LGHDT, YNNKEL (reference sequence). Trimming cost V 6 bases and J 6 bases; bases outside gene matches: 10. The CDR3 sequence is CASSTGQVLGEQYF. The CDR3 DNA is TGTGCCAGCAGTACGGGACAGGTACTAGGCGAGCAGTACTTC.

This clone was observed a single time. The genes are TRBV5-1 and TRBJ1-2; D is possibly TRBD1 (6 bases). V was trimmed by 1 base and J by 4 bases, leaving 14 bases between them. Germline V CDR1 and CDR2: SGHRS, YFSETQ. The CDR3 consists of 15 residues. CDR3 loop: CASSLLSGHPYGYTF. CDR3 sequence (DNA): TGCGCCAGCAGCTTGTTATCGGGACACCCCTATGGCTACACCTTC.

The chain is built from TRBV13 and TRBJ2-1; D possibly corresponds to TRBD1 (5 bases). V lost 3 bases, J lost 6 bases, and 12 bases lay in between. This CDR3 is built from 14 residues. In germline, CDR1 is PRHDT, CDR2 FYEKMQ (reference sequence). The CDR3 DNA reads TGTGCCAGCAGCTTCCAGGGTAGTAGCAATGAGCAGTTCTTC. The encoded protein is CASSFQGSSNEQFF.

This chain uses TRBV7-6 with TRBJ2-5, with D unresolved. The V gene lost 0 bases and the J gene lost 3 bases, with 8 bases spanning the gap. The CDR3 loop spans 14 amino acids. Germline CDR1 and CDR2: SGHVS and FNYEAQ. CDR3 loop: CASSLAATEETQYF. The CDR3 nucleotides are TGTGCCAGCAGCTTAGCTGCTACTGAAGAGACCCAGTACTTC.